This T cell receptor beta chain was sequenced for a study of blood T cell repertoires in COVID-19. Looking at the study overall: Italy, Spain and the United States were the sources of the convalescent and acute COVID-19 samples. Sample material is recorded as cDNA or gDNA derived from T cells, B-cell-depleted T cells, or PBMCs.

Germline CDR1 is WNHNN and CDR2 is SYGVQD (reference sequence). With 4 bases removed from V and 0 bases from J, the gap between germline ends came to 12 bases. The length of the CDR3 is 16 residues. TCRdb's table, derived via immunoSEQ multiplex PCR, lists solely in-frame clones and lacks some. This sample has some 390,000 clones; around nine tenths occur once, and the top ten carry approximately 1.5%. The chain recombines TRBV10-1 with TRBJ1-4, with D tentatively TRBD1 (5 bases). The sample was peripheral blood. The sequence was collected from a woman aged 40 to 49 with COVID-19, enrolled during active disease. The CDR3 sequence: CASSAGFLATNEKLFF. The CDR3 DNA reads as TGCGCCAGCAGTGCAGGGTTCTTAGCAACTAATGAAAAACTGTTTTTT.